This section outlines one TCR beta chain sequence together with its context. Generated by immunoSEQ multiplex PCR, the TCRdb table keeps only in-frame clones and is missing some. This table holds roughly 400,000 clones, around 87% found once. This sample stems from a study of blood T cell repertoires in COVID-19. Turning to the study itself: The origin of the acute and convalescent COVID-19 samples was the United States, Italy and Spain.

V dropped 6 bases and J dropped 5 bases, with 16 bases sitting between them. The CDR3 has 14 residues. Germline V gene lookup returns CDR1 SNHLY and CDR2 FYNNEI. This sequence was found in an older woman with COVID-19, enrolled during active disease. The rearrangement uses TRBV2 and TRBJ2-5; weak D call: TRBD1 (6 bases). Sequencing used peripheral blood. The CDR3 region has the DNA TGTGCCAGCAGGGACCAACAGGGTGTTGAGACCCAGTACTTC. It yields the protein CASRDQQGVETQYF. Drawing the rest from reference TRBV2 and TRBJ2-5, the complete variable domain is EPEVTQTPSHQVTQMGQEVILRCVPISNHLYFYWYRQILGQKVEFLVSFYNNEISEKSEIFDDQFSVERPDGSNFTLKIRSTKLEDSAMYFCASRDQQGVETQYFGPGTRLLVL.